This T cell receptor beta chain was observed in a study of T cell repertoires in cytomegalovirus infection. Study-level background: From public TCR beta signatures came an indication of both CMV infection and matching HLA type.

This clonotype has just a few counts. Its antigen is as yet unknown. Germline trimming cut 4 bases from V and 4 bases from J; bases unmatched to any gene: 10. Looked up from germline, CDR1 is SGHRS and CDR2 is YFSETQ. The CDR3 is 15 residues long. TCRdb re-called the reads through MiXCR, storing one row per CDR3 protein. Of approximately 990,000 distinct CDR3 sequences listed, less than 35% are singletons. Sequences were derived from cultured CD8+ T cells from PBMCs, sampled from culture after CMV antigen stimulation. The chain uses TRBV5-1 and TRBJ2-7; TRBD1 matches 8 bases. This TCR was sampled from a human donor in good health (CMV status not recorded). Some clones in this sample may be carry-over from other donors' samples. The CDR3 DNA sequence: TGCGCCAGCAGCGAGAGGACAGGGTTCTCGTACGAGCAGTACTTC. This codes for CASSERTGFSYEQYF.